The clone carrying this TCR beta chain was seen a handful of times. Its antigen remains unknown. This CDR3 is 15 amino acids long. V was shortened by 5 bases and J by 2 bases, with 15 bases between the two germline ends. This sample was included in a study of T cell repertoires in cytomegalovirus infection. Study context: CMV infection plus the matching HLA type was flagged by public TCR beta signatures. Study-wide findings and caveats: The ex vivo response showed dominance by HLA-C-restricted CMV-specific TCR beta clonotypes. Adding up the frequency of public TCR beta families identified people who carried CMV plus the relevant HLA.

TCRdb redid the calling of the reads with MiXCR, one entry per CDR3 protein. Seen here are roughly 250,000 distinct CDR3 sequences, about 12% observed once, and the top ten hold 1.6%. The origin of this receptor is a human donor in good health (CMV status not recorded). Some clones in this sample may be carry-over from other donors' samples. This sequence joins TRBV12-3 or TRBV12-4 and TRBJ1-1; D unclear. Sequenced sample: PBMCs. CDR3 sequence (DNA): TGTGCCAGCAGTACCAACTCCGCCCTCAACACTGAAGCTTTCTTT. Translating gives CASSTNSALNTEAFF.